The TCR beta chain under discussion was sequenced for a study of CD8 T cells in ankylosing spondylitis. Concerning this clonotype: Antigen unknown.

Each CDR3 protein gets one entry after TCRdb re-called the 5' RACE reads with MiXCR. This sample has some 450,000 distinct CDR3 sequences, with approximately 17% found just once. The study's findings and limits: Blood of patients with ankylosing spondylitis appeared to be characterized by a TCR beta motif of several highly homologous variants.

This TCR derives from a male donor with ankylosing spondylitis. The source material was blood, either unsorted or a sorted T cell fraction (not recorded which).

The CDR3 region has the DNA TGCGCCAGCAGCTTGGGAGGGGCAGGGGGATATGGCTACACCTTC. It codes for CASSLGGAGGYGYTF. The J gene is TRBJ1-2, the V gene TRBV5-1, with 7 bases lining up with TRBD1. V dropped 0 bases and J dropped 5; count of bases not matched to a gene: 7. CDR1 and CDR2 from the germline V gene are SGHRS and YFSETQ. The CDR3 loop spans 15 amino acids. The whole variable domain, filled in from reference TRBV5-1 and TRBJ1-2, reads KAGVTQTPRYLIKTRGQQVTLSCSPISGHRSVSWYQQTPGQGLQFLFEYFSETQRNKGNFPGRFSGRQFSNSRSEMNVSTLELGDSALYLCASSLGGAGGYGYTFGSGTRLTVV.